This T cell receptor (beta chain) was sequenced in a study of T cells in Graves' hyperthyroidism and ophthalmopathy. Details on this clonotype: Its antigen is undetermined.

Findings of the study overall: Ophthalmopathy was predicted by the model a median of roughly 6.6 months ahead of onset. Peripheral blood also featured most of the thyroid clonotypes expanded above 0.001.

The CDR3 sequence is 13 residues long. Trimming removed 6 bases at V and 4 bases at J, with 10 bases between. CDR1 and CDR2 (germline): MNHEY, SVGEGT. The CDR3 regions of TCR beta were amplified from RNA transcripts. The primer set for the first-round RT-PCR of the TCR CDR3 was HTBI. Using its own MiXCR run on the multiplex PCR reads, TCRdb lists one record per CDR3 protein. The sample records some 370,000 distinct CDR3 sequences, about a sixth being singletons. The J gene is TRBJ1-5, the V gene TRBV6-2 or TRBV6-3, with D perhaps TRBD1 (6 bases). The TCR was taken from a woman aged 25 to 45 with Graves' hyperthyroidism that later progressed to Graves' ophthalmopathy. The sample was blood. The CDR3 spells CASRTGANQPQHF. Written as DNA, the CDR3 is TGTGCCAGCAGGACAGGAGCGAATCAGCCCCAGCATTTT.